Below, 18 T cell receptor beta chains from the same sample are listed, as sequenced in a study of technical replicates of blood from a handful of donors. TCRdb keeps only in-frame clones here, not all; method: immunoSEQ multiplex PCR. The table records 65,000 to 90,000 clones, roughly 90% of them present only once. Input material: PBMCs. These receptors came from a human donor in good health. Some clones in this sample may be carry-over from other donors' samples.

This clone has a count of ten or more. The rearrangement links TRBV7-2 to TRBJ1-1; a possible D gene is TRBD1 (6 bases). Germline values: CDR1 SGHTA, CDR2 FQGNSA. The CDR3 consists of 13 residues. V was clipped by 6 bases and J by 4 bases, with 12 bases between them. The CDR3 DNA is TGTGCCAGCAGTTTCCGAGGGGGCACTGAAGCTTTCTTT. Its translation is CASSFRGGTEAFF.

The rearrangement joins TRBV30 to TRBJ2-5; no definite D call. Germline V gene data show CDR1 as GTSNPN and CDR2 as SVGIG (reference sequence). This CDR3 contains 11 residues. Trimming pared 5 bases from V and 4 bases from J, leaving 8 bases between. Here the CDR3 reads CAWSGGETQYF. Here the CDR3 DNA reads TGTGCCTGGTCCGGCGGAGAGACCCAGTACTTC.

V gene TRBV29-1 combines with J gene TRBJ2-1, with 10 nucleotides matching TRBD2. The junction had 11 bases not matched to a gene; V was cut back by 7 bases and J by 8 bases. In germline, CDR1 is SQVTM, CDR2 ANQGSEA. The CDR3 covers 14 residues. CDR3 sequence: CSEKSGGAWDEQFF. CDR3 nucleotides: TGCAGCGAAAAGAGCGGGGGGGCCTGGGATGAGCAGTTCTTC.

The chain has TRBV7-6 and TRBJ2-2; D unclear. From germline, CDR1 is SGHVS and CDR2 FNYEAQ. Trimming stripped 3 bases from V and 2 bases from J, with 7 bases between. This CDR3 comprises 14 residues. The CDR3 bases are TGTGCCAGCAGCTTGACACGAAACACCGGGGAGCTGTTTTTT. Amino acids: CASSLTRNTGELFF.

The rearrangement links TRBV9 to TRBJ2-4, with 8 positions matching TRBD1. V was pared by 9 bases and J by 2 bases, with 10 bases of the junction left unmatched. The CDR3 length is 15 residues. Germline values: CDR1 SGDLS, CDR2 YYNGEE. The CDR3 nucleotides read TGTGCCATAACAGGGGGGAAAAATACCAAAAACATTCAGTACTTC. It is translated as CAITGGKNTKNIQYF.

The rearrangement links TRBV2 to TRBJ1-2; 7 bases are shared with TRBD1. CDR3 length: 15 amino acids. Trimming removed 5 bases from V and 0 bases from J; junction bases left unmatched: 6. CDR1 SNHLY and CDR2 FYNNEI come from the germline V gene. CDR3 residues: CASSLGQDPNYGYTF. CDR3 bases: TGTGCCAGCAGTTTAGGACAGGACCCTAACTATGGCTACACCTTC.

The chain links TRBV27 to TRBJ2-2, with 7 bases fitting TRBD2. Germline V gene lookup returns CDR1 MNHEY and CDR2 SMNVEV (reference sequence). The CDR3 length is 15 residues. With 3 bases clipped from V and 7 bases from J, the junction kept 8 bases outside the gene matches. CDR3 bases: TGTGCCAGCAGTTTCGGCGGGAGCGGGGTCGGGGAGCTGTTTTTT. This gives the protein CASSFGGSGVGELFF.

The genes are TRBV7-3 and TRBJ2-2; 8 nucleotides match TRBD1. Unmatched junction bases numbered 7, after V lost 4 bases and J lost 6 bases. The germline CDR1 and CDR2 sequences are SGHTA and FQGTGA. The CDR3 has 15 amino acids. CDR3 amino acids: CASSSRTGSAGELFF. Written as DNA, the CDR3 is TGTGCCAGCAGCTCGAGGACAGGGTCGGCCGGGGAGCTGTTTTTT.

This sequence joins TRBV5-5 and TRBJ2-1; D not resolved. Germline loops: CDR1 SGHKS, CDR2 YYEKEE (reference sequence). The CDR3 sequence is 15 residues long. V gave up 4 bases and J gave up 0 bases, with 11 bases separating them. The CDR3 coding sequence is TGTGCCAGCAGCCTGCTCGGGTCCTCCTACAATGAGCAGTTCTTC. Protein product: CASSLLGSSYNEQFF.

The chain links TRBV7-9 to TRBJ2-7; 8 bases are a match to TRBD2. From germline, CDR1 is SEHNR and CDR2 FQNEAQ (reference sequence). The CDR3 length is 15 residues. J lost 7 bases, V lost 0 bases, and 8 bases had no gene match. The CDR3 DNA reads TGTGCCAGCAGCTTAGCTTCCGGGAGGGGGACAGAGCAGTACTTC. It codes for CASSLASGRGTEQYF.

The chain combines TRBV5-6 with TRBJ1-2; D is perhaps TRBD1 (5 bases). The V and J ends lost 3 bases and 5 bases respectively, with 20 bases between them. Germline-derived CDR1 and CDR2 are SGHDT and YYEEEE. The CDR3 spans 16 residues. CDR3 DNA: TGTGCCAGCAGCTGGTCCGGGACTCCGAGGATTTATGGCTACACCTTC. Amino acid sequence: CASSWSGTPRIYGYTF.

This clone was seen once. The chain is built from TRBV19 and TRBJ1-6; TRBD1 agrees at 7 bases. CDR1 is LNHDA, CDR2 SQIVND, per germline (reference sequence). With V trimmed by 6 bases and J by 8 bases, 7 bases remained unmatched. CDR3 length: 14 residues. Here the CDR3 DNA reads TGTGCCAGTAGCCTACAGGGGTGGGATTCACCCCTCCACTTT. Amino acid sequence: CASSLQGWDSPLHF.

This chain connects TRBV27 to TRBJ2-2; 7 nucleotides agree with TRBD2. The V gene's germline CDR1 is MNHEY and CDR2 SMNVEV (reference sequence). The CDR3 is made up of 15 amino acids. With V trimmed by 5 bases and J by 7 bases, 10 bases remained unmatched. CDR3 sequence: CASSDPGLGGGELFF. In DNA form, the CDR3 reads TGTGCCAGCAGTGACCCAGGACTAGGTGGCGGGGAGCTGTTTTTT.

V is TRBV7-6 and J is TRBJ2-1; D is possibly TRBD2 (6 bases). V was cut by 5 bases and J by 2 bases, with 16 bases left in between. Germline CDR1 is SGHVS and CDR2 is FNYEAQ. The CDR3 consists of 16 residues. Here the CDR3 reads CASSITSGEPYNEQFF. The CDR3 bases are TGTGCCAGCAGCATCACCTCGGGGGAACCCTACAATGAGCAGTTCTTC.

The chain employs TRBV19 and TRBJ1-6; 8 bases align to TRBD1. Germline assignment: CDR1 LNHDA and CDR2 SQIVND (reference sequence). This CDR3 comprises 14 residues. Trimming cost V 4 bases and J 4 bases; bases outside gene matches: 0. Here the CDR3 DNA reads TGTGCCAGTAGTAGACAGGGGTATAATTCACCCCTCCACTTT. Translation: CASSRQGYNSPLHF. The full variable domain, with the rest looked up from reference TRBV19 and TRBJ1-6, is DGGITQSPKYLFRKEGQNVTLSCEQNLNHDAMYWYRQDPGQGLRLIYYSQIVNDFQKGDIAEGYSVSREKKESFPLTVTSAQKNPTAFYLCASSRQGYNSPLHFGNGTRLTVT.

The chain carries TRBV2 and TRBJ2-5; TRBD1 matches 9 bases. Germline CDR1 and CDR2: SNHLY and FYNNEI. Losses at the gene ends were 6 bases for V and 2 bases for J; bases not matched to a gene: 7. This CDR3 has 15 amino acids. In DNA form, the CDR3 reads TGTGCCAGCAGGGGGGGACAGGGATGGCAAGAGACCCAGTACTTC. Translated: CASRGGQGWQETQYF.

The gene calls are TRBV6-6 and TRBJ2-3, with 12 bases fitting TRBD2. Germline lookup yields CDR1 MNHNY and CDR2 SVGAGI (reference sequence). The length of the CDR3 is 15 residues. V was clipped by 6 bases and J by 5 bases; unmatched bases: 6. CDR3 DNA sequence: TGTGCCAGCAGCCACAGACTAGCGGGGGAAGATACGCAGTATTTT. The encoded protein is CASSHRLAGEDTQYF.

V usage is TRBV4-1 and J usage is TRBJ2-7; 8 bases line up with TRBD2. The germline V gene encodes CDR1 MGHRA and CDR2 YSYEKL. V shed 0 bases and J 2 bases; nucleotides not matched to a gene: 9. CDR3 length: 17 residues. The CDR3 coding sequence is TGCGCCAGCAGCCAAGATGTATTAGCGGGGAACCCCTACGAGCAGTACTTC. Protein product: CASSQDVLAGNPYEQYF.